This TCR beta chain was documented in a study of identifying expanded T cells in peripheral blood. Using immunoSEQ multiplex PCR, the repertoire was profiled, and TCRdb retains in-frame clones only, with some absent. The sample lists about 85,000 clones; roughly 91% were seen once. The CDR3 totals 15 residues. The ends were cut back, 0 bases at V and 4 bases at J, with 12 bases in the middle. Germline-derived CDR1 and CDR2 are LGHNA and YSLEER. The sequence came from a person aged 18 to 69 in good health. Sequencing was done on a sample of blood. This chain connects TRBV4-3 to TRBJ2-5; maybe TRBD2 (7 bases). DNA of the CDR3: TGCGCCAGCAGCCAAGATACCGGGGGGCGAGAGACCCAGTACTTC. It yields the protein CASSQDTGGRETQYF.